Shown below are 15 T cell receptor beta chains from a single sample sequenced in a study of T cells after yellow fever vaccination. In TCRdb, the 5' RACE reads were re-called with MiXCR into one record per CDR3 protein. This sample carries fewer than 500,000 distinct CDR3 sequences, around 19% of them seen once, and the ten largest clones take 15% to 20%. The material was PBMCs, obtained before the yellow fever booster vaccination. The receptor set was obtained from a man aged 18-30 years who received the YFV17D yellow fever vaccine.

The chain combines TRBV6-1 with TRBJ2-7; unclear D gene. The germline gives CDR1 MNHNS, CDR2 SASEGT. Trimming cost V 7 bases and J 7 bases, with 20 bases left between them. The CDR3 has 14 residues. CDR3 coding DNA: TGTGCCAGCAATCTGAGTAGGGTGGCGCGGGAGCAGTACTTC. Translation gives CASNLSRVAREQYF.

The V and J genes are TRBV5-1 and TRBJ2-1; TRBD1 aligns across 7 bases. The CDR3 is made up of 14 amino acids. J was trimmed by 7 bases and V by 5 bases; bases with no gene match: 9. CDR1 is SGHRS, CDR2 YFSETQ, per germline. Written as DNA, the CDR3 is TGCGCCAGCAGTCGAGACAGGGCAACGAATGAGCAGTTCTTC. As protein: CASSRDRATNEQFF.

V gene TRBV6-5 combines with J gene TRBJ1-2; D gene uncertain. Germline CDR1 is MNHEY and CDR2 is SVGAGI. The V gene lost 5 bases and the J gene lost 4 bases, with 11 bases spanning the gap. CDR3 length: 13 residues. CDR3 sequence (DNA): TGTGCCAGCAGTATGGACGGATCCTATGGCTACACCTTC. This codes for CASSMDGSYGYTF.

This chain links TRBV28 with TRBJ1-2; maybe TRBD1 (5 bases). The CDR3 has 15 amino acids. Germline lookup yields CDR1 MDHEN and CDR2 SYDVKM. V gave up 5 bases and J gave up 5 bases, with 18 bases separating them. CDR3 in DNA: TGTGCCAGCAGTCTAGGAACCGGGCGGGGGTATGGCTACACCTTC. This gives the protein CASSLGTGRGYGYTF.

This clonotype was seen more than once but under ten times. This chain uses TRBV7-6 with TRBJ2-7; TRBD2 is a possible D gene (6 bases). Trimming removed 2 bases from V and 5 bases from J, with 16 bases in between. The CDR3 runs to 15 residues. CDR1 SGHVS and CDR2 FNYEAQ come from the germline V gene. This CDR3 is CASSLFGGDVHEQYF. CDR3 nucleotide sequence: TGTGCCAGCAGCTTATTCGGCGGGGACGTCCACGAGCAGTACTTC. Together with reference TRBV7-6 and TRBJ2-7, the CDR3 gives the full variable domain: GAGVSQSPRYKVTKRGQDVALRCDPISGHVSLYWYRQALGQGPEFLTYFNYEAQQDKSGLPNDRFSAERPEGSISTLTIQRTEQRDSAMYRCASSLFGGDVHEQYFGPGTRLTVT.

This clonotype was counted a few times. The rearrangement links TRBV12-3 or TRBV12-4 to TRBJ1-4; no clear D. Trimming cost V 3 bases and J 4 bases, with 15 bases left between them. This CDR3 has 16 amino acids. CDR3 nucleotides: TGTGCCAGCAGTTTGGACCCGGCCAGTGGTAATGAAAAACTGTTTTTT. As protein: CASSLDPASGNEKLFF.

This clonotype was counted a few times. The chain recombines TRBV2 with TRBJ1-1; D remains unclear. Germline CDR1 is SNHLY and CDR2 is FYNNEI. This CDR3 contains 14 residues. V shed 3 bases and J shed 1 base, with 9 bases lying between them. CDR3 loop: CASSDQAGNTEAFF. Written as DNA, the CDR3 is TGTGCCAGCAGTGATCAGGCAGGGAACACTGAAGCTTTCTTT.

This clonotype has only a few counts. J is TRBJ2-1 and V is TRBV24-1, with 16 bases lining up with TRBD2. After removal of 2 bases from V and 9 bases from J, the junction contained 3 bases not matched to a gene. Germline-derived CDR1 and CDR2 are KGHDR and SFDVKD. This CDR3 comprises 16 residues. The chain's CDR3 is CATSDSGTSGGVEQFF. CDR3 coding DNA: TGTGCCACCAGTGATTCCGGGACTAGCGGGGGGGTTGAGCAGTTCTTC.

The V call is TRBV5-1, the J call TRBJ1-2; 7 bases agree with TRBD1. Germline-derived CDR1 and CDR2 are SGHRS and YFSETQ. The CDR3 spans 13 residues. The J segment lost 6 bases and the V segment lost 4 bases, leaving 6 bases of the junction unmatched. The CDR3 sequence: CASSGTGDNGYTF. DNA of the CDR3: TGCGCCAGCAGCGGAACAGGGGATAATGGCTACACCTTC.

V and J are TRBV12-3 or TRBV12-4 and TRBJ1-2; D possibly corresponds to TRBD1 (5 bases). This CDR3 contains 15 residues. V was cut by 5 bases and J by 7 bases, with 20 bases left in between. CDR3 DNA sequence: TGTGCCAGCAGTCCGCGGGGGAGGGGCCAGGGTGGCTACACCTTC. Its translation: CASSPRGRGQGGYTF.

V and J are TRBV7-6 and TRBJ2-7; TRBD2 might be the D (5 bases). The CDR3 is made up of 15 amino acids. From germline, CDR1 is SGHVS and CDR2 FNYEAQ. With 2 bases removed from V and 2 bases from J, the gap between germline ends came to 13 bases. This CDR3 is CASSLSADPTYEQYV. The CDR3, as DNA: TGTGCCAGCAGCTTATCAGCGGACCCAACCTACGAGCAGTACGTC.

The rearrangement joins TRBV5-1 to TRBJ2-1, with D maybe TRBD2 (5 bases). V was trimmed by 5 bases and J by 1 base, leaving 13 bases between them. CDR3 length: 15 amino acids. Germline CDR1 reads SGHRS; CDR2 reads YFSETQ. The DNA of the CDR3 is TGCGCCAGCAGGGGAGACCACGGATCCTACAATGAGCAGTTCTTC. Translated: CASRGDHGSYNEQFF.

This clonotype was detected once. The chain recombines TRBV10-3 with TRBJ1-2, with D perhaps matching TRBD1 (5 bases). This CDR3 has 13 amino acids. The V gene lost 6 bases and the J gene lost 6 bases, with 14 bases spanning the gap. Germline values: CDR1 ENHRY, CDR2 SYGVKD. The CDR3 region is CAIRLMGEDGYTF. The CDR3 DNA is TGTGCCATCAGGCTAATGGGGGAGGATGGCTACACCTTC.

This clonotype came up a few times. This chain connects TRBV20-1 to TRBJ2-3, with D possibly matching TRBD2 (6 bases). CDR1 DFQATT and CDR2 SNEGSKA come from the germline V gene (reference sequence). The CDR3 covers 15 residues. Between the trimmed V and J ends, which lost 2 bases and 4 bases, there was a span of 16 bases. The CDR3 DNA sequence: TGCAGTGCTAGACGCTCTAGCGTGAGGTCAGATACGCAGTATTTT. It encodes CSARRSSVRSDTQYF.

V gene TRBV7-3 combines with J gene TRBJ2-1; a possible D gene is TRBD2 (7 bases). The CDR3 consists of 15 residues. Germline-derived CDR1 and CDR2 are SGHTA and FQGTGA. V gave up 3 bases and J gave up 3 bases, with 12 bases separating them. This CDR3 is CASSFGGGHYNEQFF. The CDR3 nucleotides read TGTGCCAGCAGCTTTGGGGGGGGCCACTACAATGAGCAGTTCTTC.